Sequencing of this T cell receptor beta chain was carried out in a study of Graves' ophthalmopathy and Graves' hyperthyroidism. About the research overall: Before any treatment was given, at initial diagnosis, peripheral blood was collected.

Moderate-to-severe activity, with CAS ≥3, NOSPECS ≥4 and duration under 3 months, characterized the donors with ophthalmopathy. Regarding the study as a whole: In blood appeared most of the expanded thyroid clonotypes whose frequency exceeded 0.001. For separating ophthalmopathy from stable hyperthyroidism, a 13-signature model gave 85% to 90% sensitivity and around 76% specificity.

The sequenced template was RNA, covering the TCR beta CDR3 region. HTBI primers were used in a first-round RT-PCR, which preceded a second-round multiplex PCR. Via MiXCR, TCRdb re-called the multiplex PCR reads, giving one row per CDR3 protein. The sample includes approximately 500,000 distinct CDR3 sequences, approximately 15% seen only once; the top ten take approximately 9.8%. This clonotype occurred many times. Its antigen remains unidentified. This CDR3 comprises 14 residues. V lost 0 bases and J 6 bases, leaving 12 bases between the germline ends. CDR1 and CDR2 (germline): LNHNV, YYDKDF (reference sequence).

This TCR came from a woman in her 30s with Graves' ophthalmopathy. Sequencing input: blood. J is TRBJ2-7 and V is TRBV15; no reliable D call. CDR3 residues: CATSRDLRQGEQYF. The DNA for the CDR3 is TGTGCCACCAGCAGAGATTTGCGACAAGGCGAGCAGTACTTC.